Presented here are 14 T cell receptor beta chains from one specimen sequenced in a study of shared clonotypes between healthy human individuals. Profiled with immunoSEQ multiplex PCR; TCRdb holds only in-frame clones, not every one. The top ten clones hold approximately 1.6% of a sample with about 2.1 million clones, about 93% of them seen once. The naive CD8 fraction comprised CD45RO-negative cells positively selected for CCR7 and excluded terminally differentiated effector memory CD45RA+ cells. Sequenced sample: naive CD8+ T cells from PBMCs. These receptors came from a man aged 18 to 35 in good health. Some clones in this sample may be carry-over from other donors' samples.

The V and J genes are TRBV7-2 and TRBJ2-7; TRBD1 is a possible D gene (6 bases). The CDR3 consists of 14 residues. The germline gives CDR1 SGHTA, CDR2 FQGNSA. Between the trimmed V and J ends, which lost 6 bases and 2 bases, there was a span of 14 bases. The CDR3 DNA sequence: TGTGCCAGCAGATATCGGGACATCGCCTACGAGCAGTACTTC. As protein: CASRYRDIAYEQYF.

The chain links TRBV5-6 to TRBJ1-2, with 8 bases that match TRBD1. V lost 0 bases to trimming and J lost 5 bases; unmatched junction nucleotides: 9. Looked up from germline, CDR1 is SGHDT and CDR2 is YYEEEE. CDR3 length: 16 amino acids. The CDR3 sequence: CASSLASQGAGYGYTF. CDR3 nucleotides: TGTGCCAGCAGCTTGGCCAGCCAGGGGGCAGGATATGGCTACACCTTC.

This clone was seen just once. The chain has TRBV7-9 and TRBJ2-1, with D tentatively TRBD2 (5 bases). The germline V gene has CDR1 SEHNR and CDR2 FQNEAQ (reference sequence). Trimming took off 6 bases at V and 6 bases at J, with 12 bases between the two ends. The CDR3 loop spans 13 amino acids. CDR3: CASSLGSTNEQFF. CDR3 bases: TGTGCCAGCAGTTTGGGGAGTACCAATGAGCAGTTCTTC. The variable domain in full, completed from reference TRBV7-9 and TRBJ2-1, reads DTGVSQNPRHKITKRGQNVTFRCDPISEHNRLYWYRQTLGQGPEFLTYFQNEAQLEKSRLLSDRFSAERPKGSFSTLEIQRTEQGDSAMYLCASSLGSTNEQFFGPGTRLTVL.

Only one count was recorded for this clone. The rearrangement links TRBV2 to TRBJ1-2; D unresolved. V lost 6 bases and J lost 8, with 22 bases in between. The length of the CDR3 is 15 residues. Germline assignment: CDR1 SNHLY and CDR2 FYNNEI. CDR3 region: CASSQTWDTWWGYTF. The CDR3 nucleotides are TGTGCCAGCAGCCAAACGTGGGATACGTGGTGGGGCTACACCTTC.

V gene TRBV27 combines with J gene TRBJ2-7; 9 nucleotides line up with TRBD2. Trimming removed 5 bases from V and 4 bases from J; junction bases left unmatched: 9. This CDR3 contains 15 residues. Germline lookup yields CDR1 MNHEY and CDR2 SMNVEV (reference sequence). The CDR3: CASSISGTSSYEQYF. The CDR3 DNA reads TGTGCCAGCAGTATCTCCGGGACTAGCTCGTACGAGCAGTACTTC.

The chain recombines TRBV4-1 with TRBJ1-5; D might be TRBD1 (5 bases). The CDR3 sequence is 15 residues long. V lost 5 bases to trimming and J lost 2 bases, with 13 bases between them. CDR1 is MGHRA and CDR2 is YSYEKL in the germline V gene. CDR3 DNA sequence: TGCGCCAGCAGCAACCAGGGAAGGGGCAATCAGCCCCAGCATTTT. This sequence encodes CASSNQGRGNQPQHF.

This chain uses TRBV30 with TRBJ1-4, with a possible D match to TRBD1 (6 bases). Trimming pared 0 bases from V and 7 bases from J, leaving 12 bases between. Germline V lookup: CDR1 GTSNPN, CDR2 SVGIG (reference sequence). The CDR3 loop spans 14 amino acids. CDR3 residues: CAWSVYRVGEKLFF. CDR3 sequence (DNA): TGTGCCTGGAGTGTATACAGGGTTGGTGAAAAACTGTTTTTT.

The chain joins TRBV27 to TRBJ2-7, with a weak D call TRBD2 (7 bases). CDR1 MNHEY and CDR2 SMNVEV come from the germline V gene (reference sequence). V gave up 6 bases and J gave up 5 bases, with 23 bases separating them. The CDR3 has 16 amino acids. CDR3: CASSPGQWREFDEQYF. The CDR3, as DNA: TGTGCCAGCAGCCCCGGACAGTGGCGGGAGTTCGACGAGCAGTACTTC.

The genes are TRBV19 and TRBJ1-4, with 7 bases lining up with TRBD1. Germline V CDR1 and CDR2: LNHDA, SQIVND (reference sequence). Trimming at V came to 3 bases and at J to 8 bases, leaving 6 bases not matched to a gene. The CDR3 spans 14 residues. CDR3: CASSIEGAQEKLFF. CDR3 nucleotide sequence: TGTGCCAGTAGTATTGAGGGGGCTCAGGAAAAACTGTTTTTT.

This clone was seen once. The V and J genes are TRBV6-6 and TRBJ2-1; tentatively, D is TRBD1 (5 bases). V was pared by 3 bases and J by 7 bases, with 19 bases between. Germline-derived CDR1 and CDR2 are MNHNY and SVGAGI (reference sequence). The CDR3 length is 16 residues. The CDR3 reads CASSYISRGLENEQFF. DNA of the CDR3: TGTGCCAGCAGTTATATTTCAAGGGGCCTTGAGAATGAGCAGTTCTTC.

About this clone itself: This CDR3 is also generated by other DNA sequences in the sample. CDR3 nucleotides: TGTGCCAGCAGTCCTCTTAGCGGGGGTTCCTACGAGCAGTACTTC. Translated: CASSPLSGGSYEQYF. The chain couples TRBV27 to TRBJ2-7; TRBD2 matches at 9 bases. CDR3 length: 15 residues. Per germline, CDR1 MNHEY and CDR2 SMNVEV (reference sequence). The V and J ends lost 5 bases and 1 base, in that order; junction bases with no gene match: 6.

The V gene is TRBV9, the J gene TRBJ1-2; possibly TRBD1 for D (6 bases). V dropped 4 bases and J dropped 4 bases, with 14 bases sitting between them. CDR1 is SGDLS and CDR2 is YYNGEE in the germline V gene. There are 14 residues in the CDR3. In DNA, the CDR3 is TGTGCCAGCAGCACGAAGACAGGCTTCTATGGCTACACCTTC. This encodes CASSTKTGFYGYTF.

The chain recombines TRBV10-3 with TRBJ2-7; D perhaps matches TRBD2 (6 bases). V lost 10 bases and J 1 base, leaving 8 bases between the germline ends. Germline CDR1 and CDR2: ENHRY and SYGVKD. The CDR3 is 11 residues long. The CDR3, as DNA: TGTGCCAGCGGGGCTTCCTACGAGCAGTACTTC. This gives the protein CASGASYEQYF.

This clone has just a few counts. Other DNA sequences of this sample code for an identical CDR3. The CDR3 DNA sequence: TGTGCCAGCAACCCCGGAGGGAATACTGAAGCTTTCTTT. Its protein product is CASNPGGNTEAFF. The rearrangement joins TRBV7-9 to TRBJ1-1; D is undetermined. In germline, CDR1 is SEHNR, CDR2 FQNEAQ (reference sequence). This CDR3 region has 13 residues. V lost 7 bases and J lost 5, with 14 bases in between.